The entry that follows covers one T cell receptor (beta chain) sequence. In the authors' workflow: Counts of nucleated cells, estimated from reference gene primer amplification, were obtained. Sequenced by immunoSEQ multiplex PCR; TCRdb stores in-frame clones only, minus some. That table supplies the V and J calls and clone size; D and trimming were determined from the DNA. The profile shows 55,000 to 65,000 clones, approximately 89% of them singletons. The data derive from a study of blood T cell repertoires in COVID-19. About the research overall: Samples taken during acute and convalescent COVID-19 were collected in the United States, Italy and Spain. From T cells, B-cell-depleted T cells, or PBMCs came the material, which was cDNA or gDNA.

V lost 6 bases, J lost 3 bases, and 26 bases lay in between. Germline CDR1 reads PRHDT; CDR2 reads FYEKMQ (reference sequence). The CDR3 totals 18 residues. The chain is built from TRBV13 and TRBJ1-1; D perhaps matches TRBD1 (5 bases). Sequenced material: peripheral blood. This receptor was obtained from a man aged 60 to 69 with active or convalescent COVID-19. The CDR3 DNA sequence: TGTGCCAGCAGACGGATAAGTGGGGGGGTTGGCCTGGACACTGAAGCTTTCTTT. Residues: CASRRISGGVGLDTEAFF.